The rows below give T cell receptor beta chains drawn from one sample of a study of blood T cell repertoires in COVID-19. TCRdb's table, derived via immunoSEQ multiplex PCR, lists solely in-frame clones and lacks some. The data contain about 260,000 clones, approximately 87% of them singletons. The sequenced sample was peripheral blood. These receptors all stem from a woman aged 35 to 49 who had recovered from COVID-19. Each CDR3 is given with its conserved first and last residue. Fields, in order: clone size, J gene, D gene, V gene, CDR3 DNA, CDR3 protein. D genes are given only for firm matches. Not every row has a clone size; where given, it reads once, few, many or a size class.

>NA|TRBJ2-5|NA|TRBV19
TGTGCCAGTAGACGGGGTCCCATAGAGACCCAGTACTTC
CASRRGPIETQYF
>NA|TRBJ1-2|TRBD1|TRBV4-3
TGCGCCAGCAGCCAAGTGACAGGGGATGGATATGGCTACACCTTC
CASSQVTGDGYGYTF
>NA|TRBJ1-1|NA|TRBV29-1
TGCAGCGTTGATGGGCCCATGAACACTGAAGCTTTCTTT
CSVDGPMNTEAFF
>NA|TRBJ1-2|TRBD1|TRBV27
TGTGCCAGCAGTTTGGGGACAGGGTACGGTGGCTACACCTTC
CASSLGTGYGGYTF
>NA|TRBJ1-6|NA|TRBV27
TGTGCCAGCAGTTTGGGCAGTAATTCACCCCTCCACTTT
CASSLGSNSPLHF
>NA|TRBJ1-2|NA|TRBV5-6
TGTGCCAGCACCTTGGCCGGGGGGCTAGGCTATGGCTACACCTTC
CASTLAGGLGYGYTF
>NA|TRBJ2-3|TRBD2|TRBV19
TGTGCCAGTACCTTCGGGGGGGGCACAGATACGCAGTATTTT
CASTFGGGTDTQYF
>NA|TRBJ1-5|TRBD1|TRBV7-7
TGTGCCAGCAGCTCTGGGCCAGGGGGGAATCAGCCCCAGCATTTT
CASSSGPGGNQPQHF
>NA|TRBJ2-7|NA|TRBV11-2
TGTGCCAGCAGCTTACCACGGGACACTATGAAGTACGAGCAGTACTTC
CASSLPRDTMKYEQYF
>few|TRBJ1-2|TRBD1|TRBV5-1
TGCGCCAGCAGCTTGCCGACAGGGGGAGGCTACACCTTC
CASSLPTGGGYTF
>NA|TRBJ1-1|NA|TRBV7-9
TGTGCCAGCAGCTTAGTGCCCCGGGGGGCAAGTACTGAAGCTTTCTTT
CASSLVPRGASTEAFF
>NA|TRBJ1-4|TRBD1|TRBV5-6
TGTGCCAGCAGCTTGAGGGGGCCAGGGAGTGAAAAACTGTTTTTT
CASSLRGPGSEKLFF
>NA|TRBJ2-7|TRBD1|TRBV9
TGTGCCAGCAGCGTAGGGGCAGGGGGCTGGTACGAGCAGTACTTC
CASSVGAGGWYEQYF
>NA|TRBJ2-7|NA|TRBV11-2
TGTGCCAGCAGCTTAGATTGGGACAGAACCGGGGGGGCGCGAGAGCAGTACTTC
CASSLDWDRTGGAREQYF
>NA|TRBJ1-2|TRBD1|TRBV18
TGTGCCAGCTCATCCCGGGACAGGAACTATGGCTACACCTTC
CASSSRDRNYGYTF
>NA|TRBJ1-1|NA|TRBV5-1
TGCGCCAGCAGCTGGAGGCGGGGTGGGACTGAAGCTTTCTTT
CASSWRRGGTEAFF
>NA|TRBJ2-7|NA|TRBV6-6
TGTGCCAGTAGTTACTCGCGGGGATTCTCCTACGAGCAGTACTTC
CASSYSRGFSYEQYF
>NA|TRBJ1-2|TRBD1|TRBV6-5
TGTGCCAGCAGTCCCCAGGGGGCCGTTATGGGCTACACCTTC
CASSPQGAVMGYTF
>NA|TRBJ2-5|TRBD2|TRBV5-1
TGCGCCAGCAGCTTGGCCCCCGGGGGGACTAGCGGAGGGGTGACCCAGTACTTC
CASSLAPGGTSGGVTQYF
>NA|TRBJ2-3|NA|TRBV5-1
TGCGCCAGCAGCTTGGCCAGGGTAGATTTGGATACGCAGTATTTT
CASSLARVDLDTQYF
>NA|TRBJ2-7|TRBD2|TRBV14
TGTGCCAGCAGCCGTCTGACGGGGGGAACCTCCTCCTACGAGCAGTACTTC
CASSRLTGGTSSYEQYF
>NA|TRBJ2-7|NA|TRBV5-6
TGTGCCAGCAGCTTCCTTGTCAGCTACGAGCAGTACTTC
CASSFLVSYEQYF
>NA|TRBJ1-1|NA|TRBV15
TGTGCCGTATCCCAGGGAACTGAAGCTTTCTTT
CAVSQGTEAFF
>NA|TRBJ2-1|TRBD1|TRBV7-3
TGTGCCAGCAGCTTAGGGGACAGGGGGCCGAATGAGCAGTTCTTC
CASSLGDRGPNEQFF
>NA|TRBJ2-1|TRBD2|TRBV27
TGTGCCAGCAGTTTGTTAGCGGGGGCCTACAGGACCAATGAGCAGTTCTTC
CASSLLAGAYRTNEQFF
>once|TRBJ1-2|NA|TRBV30
TGTGCCTGGAGATTTCTCAAGGGGCATGGCTACACCTTC
CAWRFLKGHGYTF
>NA|TRBJ1-2|NA|TRBV6-5
TGTGCCAGCAGAGGCGGGACGGCCCCCTATGGCTACACCTTC
CASRGGTAPYGYTF
>NA|TRBJ1-4|NA|TRBV19
TGTGCCAGTAGACGGACCGGCGGGTTCGGTGAAAAACTGTTTTTT
CASRRTGGFGEKLFF
>NA|TRBJ1-1|NA|TRBV6-5
TGTGCCAGCAGACCCTCGGGGTACACTGAAGCTTTCTTT
CASRPSGYTEAFF
>once|TRBJ2-5|NA|TRBV9
TGTGCCAGCAGCGTCCAGGGGCTTGAGGGAGAGACCCAGTACTTC
CASSVQGLEGETQYF
>NA|TRBJ2-1|NA|TRBV12-1
TGTGCCAGCAGCTTTCCTGCTAGCGGGGGGTTATACAATGAGCAGTTCTTC
CASSFPASGGLYNEQFF
>once|TRBJ1-4|TRBD1|TRBV19
TGTGCCAGTAGTTCGGTTAACGTGGACAGGCCCTCAACTAATGAAAAACTGTTTTTT
CASSSVNVDRPSTNEKLFF
>NA|TRBJ1-2|NA|TRBV7-2
TGTGCCAGCAGCTTAGGCAGGGGAAATATCCCTAACTATGGCTACACCTTC
CASSLGRGNIPNYGYTF
>few|TRBJ1-2|TRBD1|TRBV29-1
TGCAGCCCCGACAGGGACTACACCTTC
CSPDRDYTF
>NA|TRBJ2-3|TRBD2|TRBV6-2/TRBV6-3
TGTGCCAGCAGTGACCCGACTAGCGGGGGGATAAATACGCAGTATTTT
CASSDPTSGGINTQYF
>few|TRBJ1-1|NA|TRBV7-9
TGTGCCAGCAGCTTAAACAGCCACACTGAAGCTTTCTTT
CASSLNSHTEAFF
>NA|TRBJ1-6|NA|TRBV15
TGTGCCACCAGCAGAGAACCCACAAGTGGTGAGGATTCACCCCTCCACTTT
CATSREPTSGEDSPLHF
>NA|TRBJ2-5|NA|TRBV27
TGTGCCAGCAGTTCCCTGCCGGGTCAAGAGACCCAGTACTTC
CASSSLPGQETQYF
>NA|TRBJ2-5|NA|TRBV9
TGTGCCAGCAGCGTAGGAGGGTCTGAAGAGACCCAGTACTTC
CASSVGGSEETQYF
>NA|TRBJ2-3|NA|TRBV7-2
TGTGCCAGCAGCTCCTCTGGGGACACTTTTAGGGAGTATTTT
CASSSSGDTFREYF
>NA|TRBJ1-5|NA|TRBV7-2
TGTGCCAGCAGAGCTGATCAGGGCCCCATCCAGCCCCAGCATTTT
CASRADQGPIQPQHF
>NA|TRBJ1-2|NA|TRBV6-5
TGTGCCAGCAGTTATCGTAGCTATGATTTTAACTATGGCTACACCTTC
CASSYRSYDFNYGYTF
>NA|TRBJ2-7|TRBD1|TRBV2
TGTGCCAGCAGCAGTCAGGGGGTAAGGTACGAGCAGTACTTC
CASSSQGVRYEQYF
>NA|TRBJ1-1|NA|TRBV6-6
TGTGCCAGCAGTTACACAACGACAGGGAACACTGAAGCTTTCTTT
CASSYTTTGNTEAFF
>NA|TRBJ2-5|TRBD1|TRBV6-1
TGTGCCAGCAGTGAAGGGTTATGGCAGGGGGCCACAATTAAAGAGACCCAGTACTTC
CASSEGLWQGATIKETQYF
>NA|TRBJ2-1|TRBD1|TRBV19
TGTGCCAGTAGTCCCCAACCTTACAGGGGGAATGAGCAGTTCTTC
CASSPQPYRGNEQFF
>once|TRBJ1-5|NA|TRBV19
TGTGCCAGTAGTATAGAGCCGGGTCGGGTAAAACAGCCCCAGCATTTT
CASSIEPGRVKQPQHF
>NA|TRBJ1-5|NA|TRBV7-8
TGTGCCAGCAGCCCCCTCGGGGGGGGAAGAGGGCCCAATCAGCCCCAGCATTTT
CASSPLGGGRGPNQPQHF
>NA|TRBJ2-1|NA|TRBV5-1
TGCGCCAGCAGCTTAACCCGCGCGTCTAATGAGCAGTTCTTC
CASSLTRASNEQFF
>NA|TRBJ2-1|TRBD2|TRBV24-1
TGTGCCACCAGTGACCCCAGCGGGGGACCCAATGAGCAGTTCTTC
CATSDPSGGPNEQFF
>once|TRBJ2-2|NA|TRBV6-6
TGTGCCAGCAGTTACCGGGGGAACACCGGGGAGCTGTTTTTT
CASSYRGNTGELFF
>once|TRBJ2-5|NA|TRBV4-3
TGCGCCAGCAGCCAACGACTAGAAGAGACCCAGTACTTC
CASSQRLEETQYF
>NA|TRBJ2-7|TRBD1|TRBV23-1
TGCGCCAGCAGTCAATCGACAGGGTTAAGCGAGCAGTACTTC
CASSQSTGLSEQYF
>NA|TRBJ2-7|NA|TRBV2
TGTGCCAGCAGTGAAGCGCTTCGGACAGCCGGTTTC
CASSEALRTAGF
>NA|TRBJ1-2|NA|TRBV7-3
TGTGCCAGCAGCTTCTCGAGATCCTATGGCTACACCTTC
CASSFSRSYGYTF